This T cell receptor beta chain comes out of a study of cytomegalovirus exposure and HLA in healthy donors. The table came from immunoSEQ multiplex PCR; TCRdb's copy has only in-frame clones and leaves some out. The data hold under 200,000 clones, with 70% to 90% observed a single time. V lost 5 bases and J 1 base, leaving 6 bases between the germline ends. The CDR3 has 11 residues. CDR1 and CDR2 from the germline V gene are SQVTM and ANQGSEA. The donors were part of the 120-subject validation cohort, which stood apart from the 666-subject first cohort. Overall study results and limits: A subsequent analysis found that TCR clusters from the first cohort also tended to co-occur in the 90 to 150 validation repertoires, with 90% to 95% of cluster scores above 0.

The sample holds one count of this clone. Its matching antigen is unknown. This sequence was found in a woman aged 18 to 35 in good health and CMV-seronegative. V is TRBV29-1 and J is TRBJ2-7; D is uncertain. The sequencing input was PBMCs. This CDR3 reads CSVQQSYEQYF. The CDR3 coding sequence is TGCAGCGTTCAACAGTCCTACGAGCAGTACTTC.